This T cell receptor (beta chain) was found in a study of cytomegalovirus exposure and HLA in healthy donors. At the level of the study: The 120 validation repertoires and the roughly 690 first-cohort repertoires shared a platform, a later analysis reported. Findings and limits, study-wide: In vitro experiments confirmed that a few CMV-associated chains were specific for CMV antigens. One later analysis, an examination of the 100 to 150 validation repertoires, found that first-cohort TCR clusters tended to co-occur in them. Among TCR beta chains, those listed as cytomegalovirus-associated numbered under 200.

The germline CDR1 and CDR2 sequences are SGHKS and YYEKEE (reference sequence). The CDR3 is made up of 17 amino acids. V was trimmed by 3 bases and J by 9 bases, leaving 22 bases between them. The data were produced by immunoSEQ multiplex PCR, yet TCRdb's version contains in-frame clones alone and is incomplete. The sample consists of some 99,000 clones, almost 90% of them appearing once. Worth noting for this clone: Its antigen remains unknown.

This sequence originates from a woman aged 18-29 years in good health and CMV-seronegative. Input material: PBMCs. This chain joins TRBV5-5 and TRBJ1-6; tentative D call: TRBD1 (5 bases). CDR3 in amino acids: CASSSPQGVNRGSPLHF. The CDR3 DNA reads TGTGCCAGCAGCTCGCCGCAGGGCGTGAATCGAGGTTCACCCCTCCACTTT.